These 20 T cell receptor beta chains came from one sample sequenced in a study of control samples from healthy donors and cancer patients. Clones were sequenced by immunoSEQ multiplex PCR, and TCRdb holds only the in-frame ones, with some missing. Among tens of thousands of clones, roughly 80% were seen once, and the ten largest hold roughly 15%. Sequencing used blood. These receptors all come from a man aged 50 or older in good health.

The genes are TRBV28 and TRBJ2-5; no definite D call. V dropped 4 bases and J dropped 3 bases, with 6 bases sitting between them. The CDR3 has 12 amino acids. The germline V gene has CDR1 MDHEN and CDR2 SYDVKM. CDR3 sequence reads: CASSYLEETQYF. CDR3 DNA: TGTGCCAGCAGTTATCTAGAAGAGACCCAGTACTTC.

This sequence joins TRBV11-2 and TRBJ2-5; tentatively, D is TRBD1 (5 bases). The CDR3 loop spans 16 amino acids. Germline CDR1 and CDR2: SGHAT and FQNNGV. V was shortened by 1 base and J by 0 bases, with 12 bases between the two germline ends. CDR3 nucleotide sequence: TGTGCCAGCAGCTTAGTCGGGTCAGGGAACCAAGAGACCCAGTACTTC. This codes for CASSLVGSGNQETQYF.

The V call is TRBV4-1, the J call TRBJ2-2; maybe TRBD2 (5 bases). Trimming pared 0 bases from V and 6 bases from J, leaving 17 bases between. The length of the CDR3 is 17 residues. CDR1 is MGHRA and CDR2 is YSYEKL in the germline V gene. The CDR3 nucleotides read TGCGCCAGCAGCCAAGATCCCCGAACCCCTAGCCCCGGGGAGCTGTTTTTT. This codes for CASSQDPRTPSPGELFF.

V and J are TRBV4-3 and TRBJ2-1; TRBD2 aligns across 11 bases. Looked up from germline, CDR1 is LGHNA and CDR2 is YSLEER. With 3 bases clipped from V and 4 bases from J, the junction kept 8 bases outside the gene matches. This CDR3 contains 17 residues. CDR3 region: CASSQTRGLAAYNEQFF. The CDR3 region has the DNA TGCGCCAGCAGCCAGACTAGGGGACTAGCGGCTTACAATGAGCAGTTCTTC.

The CDR3 sequence: CASSPRCWGATDTQYF. The DNA for the CDR3 is TGTGCCAGCAGCCCGCGCTGTTGGGGCGCCACAGATACGCAGTATTTT. The V and J genes are TRBV21-1 and TRBJ2-3; the DNA was not used to check the table's D call, TRBD1. TRBV21-1 is an annotated pseudogene. The CDR3 consists of 16 residues.

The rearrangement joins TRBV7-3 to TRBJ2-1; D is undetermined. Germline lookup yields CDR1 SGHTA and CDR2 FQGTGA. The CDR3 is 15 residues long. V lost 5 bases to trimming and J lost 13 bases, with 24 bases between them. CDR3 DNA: TGTGCCAGCAGCAAAGGCCCCTTCGCTGTGGAAAGTCAGTTCTTC. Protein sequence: CASSKGPFAVESQFF.

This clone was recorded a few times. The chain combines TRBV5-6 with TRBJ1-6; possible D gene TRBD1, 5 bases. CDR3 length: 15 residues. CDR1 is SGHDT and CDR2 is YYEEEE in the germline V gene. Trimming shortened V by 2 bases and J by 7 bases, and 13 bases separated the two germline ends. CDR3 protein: CASSFGGAWNSPLHF. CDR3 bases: TGTGCCAGCAGCTTCGGGGGTGCCTGGAATTCACCCCTCCACTTT.

The CDR3 DNA is TGTGCCAGCAGCTTAGAGGCAGGGGGGGCCGGGGAGCTGTTTTTT. Its protein product is CASSLEAGGAGELFF. The chain employs TRBV7-2 and TRBJ2-2, with D perhaps assigned TRBD1 or TRBD2 (7 bases each). CDR1 and CDR2 (germline): SGHTA, FQGNSA. Between the trimmed V and J ends, which lost 1 base and 6 bases, there was a span of 12 bases. This CDR3 has 15 amino acids.

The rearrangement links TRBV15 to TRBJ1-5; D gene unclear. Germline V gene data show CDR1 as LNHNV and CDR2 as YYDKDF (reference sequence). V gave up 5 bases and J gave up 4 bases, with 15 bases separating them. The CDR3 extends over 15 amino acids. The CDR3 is CATSPRALPNQPQHF. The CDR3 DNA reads TGTGCCACCAGCCCTCGGGCTTTACCTAATCAGCCCCAGCATTTT.

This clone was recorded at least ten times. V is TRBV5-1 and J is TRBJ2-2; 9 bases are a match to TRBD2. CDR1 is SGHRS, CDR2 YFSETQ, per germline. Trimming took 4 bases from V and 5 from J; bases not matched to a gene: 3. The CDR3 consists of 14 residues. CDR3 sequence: CASSPGLATGELFF. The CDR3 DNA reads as TGCGCCAGCAGCCCGGGACTAGCTACCGGGGAGCTGTTTTTT. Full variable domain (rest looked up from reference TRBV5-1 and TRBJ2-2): KAGVTQTPRYLIKTRGQQVTLSCSPISGHRSVSWYQQTPGQGLQFLFEYFSETQRNKGNFPGRFSGRQFSNSRSEMNVSTLELGDSALYLCASSPGLATGELFFGEGSRLTVL.

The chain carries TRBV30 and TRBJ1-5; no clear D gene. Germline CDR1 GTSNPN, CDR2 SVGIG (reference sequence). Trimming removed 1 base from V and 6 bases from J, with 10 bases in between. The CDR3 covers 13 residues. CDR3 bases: TGTGCCTGGAGTGGGTCAGAGGGTCAGCCCCAGCATTTT. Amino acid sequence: CAWSGSEGQPQHF.

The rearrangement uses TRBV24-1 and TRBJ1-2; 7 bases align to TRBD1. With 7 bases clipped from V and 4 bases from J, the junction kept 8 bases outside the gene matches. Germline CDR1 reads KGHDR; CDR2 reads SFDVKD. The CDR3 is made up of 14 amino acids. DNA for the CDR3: TGTGCCACCAGCAGGGGGTCGGATGGCTATGGCTACACCTTC. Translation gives CATSRGSDGYGYTF.

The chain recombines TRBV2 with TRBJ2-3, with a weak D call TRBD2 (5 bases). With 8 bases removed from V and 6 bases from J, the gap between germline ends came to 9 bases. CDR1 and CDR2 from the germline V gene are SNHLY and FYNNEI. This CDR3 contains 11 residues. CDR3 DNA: TGTGCCAGCCAAGCGGTGGATACGCAGTATTTT. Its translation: CASQAVDTQYF. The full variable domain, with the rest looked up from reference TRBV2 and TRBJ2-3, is EPEVTQTPSHQVTQMGQEVILRCVPISNHLYFYWYRQILGQKVEFLVSFYNNEISEKSEIFDDQFSVERPDGSNFTLKIRSTKLEDSAMYFCASQAVDTQYFGPGTRLTVL.

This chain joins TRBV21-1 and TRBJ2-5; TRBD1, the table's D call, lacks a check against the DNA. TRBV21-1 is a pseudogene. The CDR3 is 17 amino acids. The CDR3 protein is CASSKATGSGTQETQYF. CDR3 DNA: TGTGCCAGCAGCAAAGCAACCGGTTCAGGAACCCAAGAGACCCAGTACTTC.

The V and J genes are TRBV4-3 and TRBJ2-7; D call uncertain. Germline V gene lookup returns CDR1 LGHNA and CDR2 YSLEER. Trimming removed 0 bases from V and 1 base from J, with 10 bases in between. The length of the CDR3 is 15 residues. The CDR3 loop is CASSQEWVRSYEQYF. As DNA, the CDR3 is TGCGCCAGCAGCCAAGAGTGGGTACGGTCCTACGAGCAGTACTTC.

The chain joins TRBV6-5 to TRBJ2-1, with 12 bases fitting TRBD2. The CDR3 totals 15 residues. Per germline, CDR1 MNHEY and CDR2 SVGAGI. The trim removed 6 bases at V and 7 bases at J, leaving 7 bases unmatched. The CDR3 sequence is CASSLLGLAGNEQFF. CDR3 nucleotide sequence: TGTGCCAGCAGCCTATTAGGACTAGCGGGAAATGAGCAGTTCTTC.

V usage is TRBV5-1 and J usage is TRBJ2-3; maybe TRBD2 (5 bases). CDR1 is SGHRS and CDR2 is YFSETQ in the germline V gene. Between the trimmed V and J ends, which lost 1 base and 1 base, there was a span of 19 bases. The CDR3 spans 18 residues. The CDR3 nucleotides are TGCGCCAGCAGCTTGAGATGGGCGAGGGAAAGCCGCACAGATACGCAGTATTTT. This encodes CASSLRWARESRTDTQYF.

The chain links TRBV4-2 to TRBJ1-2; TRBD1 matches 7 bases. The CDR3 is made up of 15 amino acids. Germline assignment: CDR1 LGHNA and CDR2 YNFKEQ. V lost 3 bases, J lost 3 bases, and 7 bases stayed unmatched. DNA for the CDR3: TGTGCCAGCAGCCATGCCAGAACAGGGGACTATGGCTACACCTTC. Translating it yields CASSHARTGDYGYTF.

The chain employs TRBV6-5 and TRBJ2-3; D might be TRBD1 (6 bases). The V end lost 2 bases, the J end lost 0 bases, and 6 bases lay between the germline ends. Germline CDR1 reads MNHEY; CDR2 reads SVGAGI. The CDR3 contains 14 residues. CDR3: CASSYGQSTDTQYF. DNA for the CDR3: TGTGCCAGCAGTTACGGACAGAGCACAGATACGCAGTATTTT.

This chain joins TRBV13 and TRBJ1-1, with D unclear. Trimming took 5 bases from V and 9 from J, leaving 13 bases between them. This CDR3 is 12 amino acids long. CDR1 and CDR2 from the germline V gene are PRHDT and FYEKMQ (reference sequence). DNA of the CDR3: TGTGCCAGCAGCCCACGATCCACCAAAGCTTTCTTT. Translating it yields CASSPRSTKAFF.